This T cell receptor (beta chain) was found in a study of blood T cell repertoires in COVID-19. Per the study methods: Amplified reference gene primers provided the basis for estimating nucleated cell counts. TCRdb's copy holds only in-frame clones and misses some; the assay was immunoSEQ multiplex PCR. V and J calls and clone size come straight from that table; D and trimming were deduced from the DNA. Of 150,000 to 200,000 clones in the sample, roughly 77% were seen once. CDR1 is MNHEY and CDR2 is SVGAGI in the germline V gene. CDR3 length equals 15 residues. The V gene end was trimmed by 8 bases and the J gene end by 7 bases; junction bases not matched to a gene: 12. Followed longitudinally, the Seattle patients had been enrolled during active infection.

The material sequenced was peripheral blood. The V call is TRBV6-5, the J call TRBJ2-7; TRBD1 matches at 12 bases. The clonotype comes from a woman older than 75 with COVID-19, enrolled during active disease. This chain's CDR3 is CASGLPGQGAGEQYF. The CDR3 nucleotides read TGTGCCAGCGGGCTACCGGGACAGGGGGCGGGGGAGCAGTACTTC.